The 29 T cell receptor beta chains below were found in one sample sequenced in a study of CD8 T cells in Susac syndrome. When the RNA was reverse transcribed, random hexamers were used with an input of roughly 0.5 to 1 ug. MiXCR, applied by TCRdb to the immunoSEQ multiplex PCR reads, yields one record per CDR3 protein. The sample holds under 550,000 distinct CDR3 sequences, approximately 89% seen once. Sequenced: CD8+ T cells from PBMCs. Every receptor here comes from a human donor with multiple sclerosis.

The chain uses TRBV30 and TRBJ1-2; D is undetermined. CDR1 and CDR2 from the germline V gene are GTSNPN and SVGIG (reference sequence). CDR3 size: 15 residues. Between the trimmed V and J ends, which lost 0 bases and 6 bases, there was a span of 17 bases. In nucleotides, the CDR3 is TGTGCCTGGAGTGTCACCGTGAGGGCGTGGGATGGCTACACCTTC. Protein product: CAWSVTVRAWDGYTF.

The chain joins TRBV6-5 to TRBJ2-1; TRBD1 aligns across 8 bases. The CDR3 length is 17 residues. In germline, CDR1 is MNHEY, CDR2 SVGAGI. The ends lost 0 bases at V and 7 bases at J; junction bases unmatched: 11. CDR3 region: CASSYSMGQGAGNEQFF. The CDR3 DNA follows: TGTGCCAGCAGTTACTCGATGGGCCAGGGGGCAGGAAATGAGCAGTTCTTC.

V is TRBV4-1 and J is TRBJ2-1; TRBD2 matches 10 bases. The germline CDR1 and CDR2 sequences are MGHRA and YSYEKL. The trim removed 4 bases at V and 7 bases at J, leaving 4 bases unmatched. The CDR3 spans 14 residues. As DNA, the CDR3 is TGCGCCAGCAGCCCAGGGACTAGCGCAAATGAGCAGTTCTTC. Its protein product is CASSPGTSANEQFF.

The rearrangement joins TRBV27 to TRBJ1-4; TRBD1 matches 9 bases. The V gene end was trimmed by 0 bases and the J gene end by 10 bases; junction bases not matched to a gene: 9. Germline V gene data show CDR1 as MNHEY and CDR2 as SMNVEV (reference sequence). The CDR3 consists of 16 residues. The chain's CDR3 is CASSLSGQGRSRKLFF. The CDR3 bases are TGTGCCAGCAGTTTATCTGGACAGGGGCGGAGTAGAAAACTGTTTTTT.

The chain has TRBV29-1 and TRBJ2-3, with 8 bases lining up with TRBD2. The CDR3 contains 13 residues. CDR1 is SQVTM, CDR2 ANQGSEA, per germline. V shed 4 bases, J shed 2 bases, and the junction held 2 bases outside the gene matches. CDR3 in DNA: TGCAGCGTTGTTAGCGGGATCACAGATACGCAGTATTTT. This encodes CSVVSGITDTQYF.

The chain is built from TRBV6-5 and TRBJ2-2; TRBD1 matches 7 bases. V was clipped by 1 base and J by 6 bases; unmatched bases: 5. The CDR3 is 15 amino acids. Germline-derived CDR1 and CDR2 are MNHEY and SVGAGI. CDR3 nucleotide sequence: TGTGCCAGCAGTTACTGGAATCAGGGGGCCGGGGAGCTGTTTTTT. This encodes CASSYWNQGAGELFF.

This sequence joins TRBV6-4 and TRBJ1-5; perhaps TRBD1 as D (5 bases). V was trimmed by 2 bases and J by 6 bases, leaving 11 bases between them. This CDR3 is 14 amino acids long. The germline gives CDR1 MRHNA, CDR2 SNTAGT. The CDR3 DNA follows: TGTGCCAGCAGTGACCCCAGGGTAACTCAGCCCCAGCATTTT. Protein: CASSDPRVTQPQHF.

The chain joins TRBV5-5 to TRBJ2-5, with D unclear. The CDR3 runs to 13 residues. The germline V gene encodes CDR1 SGHKS and CDR2 YYEKEE (reference sequence). Trimming left V 4 bases short and J 5 bases short, with 12 bases between. For the CDR3, the DNA is TGTGCCAGCAGCATGGGTCTTAGTGAGACCCAGTACTTC. Protein sequence: CASSMGLSETQYF.

The J gene is TRBJ1-1, the V gene TRBV4-1; D is perhaps TRBD1 (5 bases). The CDR3 contains 18 residues. Trimming left V 0 bases short and J 3 bases short, with 20 bases between. The V gene's germline CDR1 is MGHRA and CDR2 YSYEKL. The CDR3 here is CASSQEGAFRIPDTEAFF. The CDR3 DNA follows: TGCGCCAGCAGCCAAGAAGGGGCTTTTAGGATACCGGACACTGAAGCTTTCTTT.

The chain uses TRBV20-1 and TRBJ1-6; D remains ambiguous. Germline V gives CDR1 DFQATT, CDR2 SNEGSKA (reference sequence). The ends were cut back, 0 bases at V and 1 base at J, with 13 bases in the middle. This CDR3 contains 17 residues. The DNA for the CDR3 is TGCAGTGCTAGAGATACAATTGGAGGGTCCTATAATTCACCCCTCCACTTT. Encoded protein: CSARDTIGGSYNSPLHF.

V usage is TRBV4-1 and J usage is TRBJ2-2; 12 bases align to TRBD2. The CDR3 contains 16 residues. V shed 3 bases, J shed 7 bases, and the junction held 6 bases outside the gene matches. From germline, CDR1 is MGHRA and CDR2 YSYEKL. The CDR3 coding sequence is TGCGCCAGCAGCCACGGACTAGCGGGACCTCGCGGGGAGCTGTTTTTT. This sequence encodes CASSHGLAGPRGELFF.

CDR3 region: CASSYGGPNGELFF. DNA for the CDR3: TGTGCCAGCAGTTATGGGGGGCCTAACGGGGAGCTGTTTTTT. This chain links TRBV6-5 with TRBJ2-2; D tentatively reads TRBD1 or TRBD2 (6 bases each). This CDR3 comprises 14 residues. Germline CDR1 MNHEY, CDR2 SVGAGI. With 3 bases removed from V and 7 bases from J, the gap between germline ends came to 12 bases.

V is TRBV6-9 and J is TRBJ2-7; D gene uncertain. The V and J ends lost 4 bases and 0 bases respectively, with 13 bases between them. The length of the CDR3 is 15 residues. Germline V lookup: CDR1 MNHGY, CDR2 SVAAGI. The CDR3 loop reads CASSWPLQSSYEQYF. The CDR3 DNA reads TGTGCCAGCAGTTGGCCGCTTCAGAGCTCCTACGAGCAGTACTTC.

The CDR3 loop is CAWSVSLGAEAFF. The CDR3 coding sequence is TGTGCCTGGAGTGTATCCCTGGGGGCTGAAGCTTTCTTT. The chain carries TRBV30 and TRBJ1-1; a possible D gene is TRBD1 (5 bases). This CDR3 comprises 13 residues. Germline values: CDR1 GTSNPN, CDR2 SVGIG (reference sequence). The V end was cut by 0 bases, the J end by 6 bases, with 11 bases between.

This clonotype was recorded once. This chain uses TRBV7-9 with TRBJ1-1; D is uncertain. The CDR3 has 12 amino acids. Trimming took off 2 bases at V and 8 bases at J, with 9 bases between the two ends. In germline, CDR1 is SEHNR, CDR2 FQNEAQ (reference sequence). The CDR3 DNA reads TGTGCCAGCAGCTTATTCGCCGCAGAAGCTTTCTTT. This translates into CASSLFAAEAFF.

The chain combines TRBV3-1 with TRBJ1-3, with unresolved D. Germline assignment: CDR1 LGHDT and CDR2 YNNKEL (reference sequence). Trimming took 1 base from V and 4 from J, leaving 14 bases between them. The CDR3 is 16 residues long. CDR3 coding DNA: TGTGCCAGCAGCCAAGGGTACGGCCGATCCGGAAACACCATATATTTT. It is translated as CASSQGYGRSGNTIYF.

This clonotype was observed a single time. V is TRBV4-1 and J is TRBJ1-2; D call uncertain. Germline V lookup: CDR1 MGHRA, CDR2 YSYEKL. CDR3 length equals 16 residues. The V and J ends lost 1 base and 8 bases respectively, with 20 bases between them. The CDR3 here is CASSQGGGGLPRGYTF. The CDR3 DNA sequence: TGCGCCAGCAGCCAAGGGGGAGGAGGGCTGCCTAGGGGCTACACCTTC.

The chain has TRBV29-1 and TRBJ2-1; D remains unclear. The V end lost 2 bases, the J end lost 3 bases, and 5 bases lay between the germline ends. The CDR3 is made up of 12 amino acids. The germline CDR1 and CDR2 sequences are SQVTM and ANQGSEA. The CDR3: CSVESNYNEQFF. The CDR3 nucleotides read TGCAGCGTTGAAAGTAACTACAATGAGCAGTTCTTC.

The chain couples TRBV19 to TRBJ2-7, with D possibly called TRBD1 or TRBD2 (5 bases each). CDR3 length: 14 residues. The V gene lost 5 bases and the J gene lost 2 bases, with 13 bases spanning the gap. Germline lookup yields CDR1 LNHDA and CDR2 SQIVND (reference sequence). CDR3 sequence (DNA): TGTGCCAGTAGTGTATGGGACGGCACCTACGAGCAGTACTTC. Protein sequence: CASSVWDGTYEQYF.

The DNA of the CDR3 is TGTGCCAGCAGCCCCAGGTGGCGGGAGTACAATACGGATACGCAGTATTTT. Encoded protein: CASSPRWREYNTDTQYF. The chain uses TRBV7-9 and TRBJ2-3; 7 nucleotides agree with TRBD2. In germline, CDR1 is SEHNR, CDR2 FQNEAQ (reference sequence). The CDR3 length is 17 residues. V dropped 5 bases and J dropped 6; count of bases not matched to a gene: 17.

The V call is TRBV28, the J call TRBJ2-3; 7 nucleotides match TRBD2. Per the germline V gene, CDR1 is MDHEN and CDR2 is SYDVKM. This CDR3 comprises 15 residues. Trimming cost V 0 bases and J 3 bases; bases outside gene matches: 3. DNA for the CDR3: TGTGCCAGCAGTTTATGGGGGGGGGAGACAGATACGCAGTATTTT. Residues: CASSLWGGETDTQYF.

The chain uses TRBV27 and TRBJ1-1; D ambiguous. The germline gives CDR1 MNHEY, CDR2 SMNVEV (reference sequence). V shed 7 bases and J shed 2 bases, with 17 bases lying between them. The CDR3 totals 15 residues. The CDR3 DNA is TGTGCCAGCACCCCACATCTGGGAGCAAACACTGAAGCTTTCTTT. Translated, it gives CASTPHLGANTEAFF.

The chain uses TRBV20-1 and TRBJ2-2, with D perhaps given as TRBD1 or TRBD2 (6 bases each). With 2 bases removed from V and 2 bases from J, the gap between germline ends came to 12 bases. Per the germline V gene, CDR1 is DFQATT and CDR2 is SNEGSKA (reference sequence). The CDR3 covers 15 residues. The CDR3 loop reads CSARPRGRNTGELFF. DNA for the CDR3: TGCAGTGCTAGACCCCGGGGGCGTAACACCGGGGAGCTGTTTTTT.

This clonotype was counted only a few times. The chain carries TRBV5-1 and TRBJ2-7, with 7 bases matching TRBD1. Trimming cost V 0 bases and J 0 bases; bases outside gene matches: 9. The CDR3 totals 17 residues. CDR1 SGHRS and CDR2 YFSETQ come from the germline V gene. As DNA, the CDR3 is TGCGCCAGCAGCTTGGCGGACCCCGGGACAGACTCCTACGAGCAGTACTTC. Its protein is CASSLADPGTDSYEQYF. The whole variable domain, remainder taken from reference TRBV5-1 and TRBJ2-7, is KAGVTQTPRYLIKTRGQQVTLSCSPISGHRSVSWYQQTPGQGLQFLFEYFSETQRNKGNFPGRFSGRQFSNSRSEMNVSTLELGDSALYLCASSLADPGTDSYEQYFGPGTRLTVT.

The genes are TRBV5-4 and TRBJ1-3; D is uncertain. This CDR3 is 15 amino acids long. The V gene lost 5 bases and the J gene lost 0 bases, with 12 bases spanning the gap. Looked up from germline, CDR1 is SGHNT and CDR2 is YYREEE (reference sequence). The CDR3 protein is CASSPGAISGNTIYF. DNA for the CDR3: TGTGCCAGCAGTCCGGGCGCTATCTCTGGAAACACCATATATTTT.

The rearrangement uses TRBV30 and TRBJ2-7; perhaps TRBD2 as D (5 bases). Trimming left V 1 base short and J 2 bases short, with 12 bases between. Germline CDR1 and CDR2: GTSNPN and SVGIG (reference sequence). This CDR3 is 14 amino acids long. Here the CDR3 DNA reads TGTGCCTGGAGTGGGTTAGGGAGTCCCTACGAGCAGTACTTC. This gives the protein CAWSGLGSPYEQYF. The entire variable domain, with the rest obtained from reference TRBV30 and TRBJ2-7, is as follows: SQTIHQWPATLVQPVGSPLSLECTVEGTSNPNLYWYRQAAGRGLQLLFYSVGIGQISSEVPQNLSASRPQDRQFILSSKKLLLSDSGFYLCAWSGLGSPYEQYFGPGTRLTVT.

This clonotype occurred once. CDR3 DNA sequence: TGCAGTGCTAGGGACAGGGGGTTCTATGGCTACACCTTC. Its translation is CSARDRGFYGYTF. The chain carries TRBV20-1 and TRBJ1-2; 10 bases agree with TRBD1. CDR3 length equals 13 residues. V lost 3 bases, J lost 4 bases, and 2 bases stayed unmatched. Germline V gene lookup returns CDR1 DFQATT and CDR2 SNEGSKA (reference sequence).

The chain is built from TRBV6-5 and TRBJ1-2; the match to TRBD1 covers 7 bases. CDR1 MNHEY and CDR2 SVGAGI come from the germline V gene. Germline trimming cut 4 bases from V and 2 bases from J; bases unmatched to any gene: 7. The CDR3 runs to 15 residues. For the CDR3, the DNA is TGTGCCAGCAGTTTCCACGGGACAGAAAACTATGGCTACACCTTC. As protein: CASSFHGTENYGYTF.

The J gene is TRBJ2-3, the V gene TRBV6-1; 7 bases match TRBD1. J was trimmed by 4 bases and V by 5 bases; bases with no gene match: 12. This CDR3 contains 16 residues. CDR1 is MNHNS, CDR2 SASEGT, per germline. This CDR3 is CASSQTTGVLADTQYF. The DNA for the CDR3 is TGTGCCAGCAGTCAGACAACAGGGGTTTTGGCAGATACGCAGTATTTT.